This is a list of T cell receptor beta chains from one sample in a study of blood T cells in healthy people across ages. Each CDR3 protein is one row after TCRdb ran MiXCR on the 5' RACE reads. The table records hundreds of thousands of distinct CDR3 sequences, roughly 21% of them present only once. Sequencing used blood. The receptor source for this set is a man between 65 and 79 years old in good health. The conserved cysteine and the conserved F or W are not part of the CDR3 here.

CDR3: ASSLGVRFGQY
V: TRBV12-3/TRBV12-4
J: TRBJ2-5

CDR3: ASSSAATGAQF
V: TRBV12-3/TRBV12-4
J: TRBJ2-1

CDR3: ASSLGAGHYNEQF
V: TRBV7-8
J: TRBJ2-1

CDR3: ASSATGSQETQY
V: TRBV6-6
J: TRBJ2-5

CDR3: SVDPGGQRNTGELF
V: TRBV29-1
J: TRBJ2-2

CDR3: ASSPTGGREQETQY
V: TRBV27
J: TRBJ2-5

CDR3: ASSNSGIAKNIQY
V: TRBV19
J: TRBJ2-4

CDR3: ASSEGQGNGYGYT
V: TRBV2
J: TRBJ1-2

CDR3: ASRAPWDRNIQY
V: TRBV28
J: TRBJ2-4

CDR3: ASSEVGTGSDGYT
V: TRBV2
J: TRBJ1-2

CDR3: ASSPLGRGDTEAF
V: TRBV7-3
J: TRBJ1-1

CDR3: ASSLQDRGQNTEAF
V: TRBV5-5
J: TRBJ1-1

CDR3: ASSLSRSYGYT
V: TRBV12-3/TRBV12-4
J: TRBJ1-2

CDR3: ASSFQGSQETQY
V: TRBV7-2
J: TRBJ2-5

CDR3: ASSLGRESYNEQF
V: TRBV7-2
J: TRBJ2-1

CDR3: ASSPGTSRGELF
V: TRBV7-2
J: TRBJ2-2

CDR3: ASSLVGQMTQY
V: TRBV7-2
J: TRBJ2-5

CDR3: AISPGTGKYGYT
V: TRBV10-3
J: TRBJ1-2

CDR3: ASSLWGSMNTEAF
V: TRBV28
J: TRBJ1-1

CDR3: SATGVSYNEQF
V: TRBV20-1
J: TRBJ2-1

CDR3: SAARDSMNTEAF
V: TRBV20-1
J: TRBJ1-1

CDR3: ASSFGKKETQY
V: TRBV7-3
J: TRBJ2-5

CDR3: ASSFPRGHTNEKLF
V: TRBV28
J: TRBJ1-4

CDR3: ASSYSTGTSSDTQY
V: TRBV6-5
J: TRBJ2-3

CDR3: ASRTQRLSGRETQY
V: TRBV28
J: TRBJ2-5

CDR3: ASSTNRGLETQY
V: TRBV5-1
J: TRBJ2-5

CDR3: ASGLALAGGARNEQF
V: TRBV12-5
J: TRBJ2-1

CDR3: ASSYTGTGAYEQY
V: TRBV6-2/TRBV6-3
J: NA

CDR3: AIGGGDHEKLF
V: TRBV10-3
J: TRBJ1-4

CDR3: ASSSESGLAGGHDEQF
V: TRBV12-3/TRBV12-4
J: TRBJ2-1

CDR3: ASSQVYGAGELF
V: TRBV27
J: TRBJ2-2

CDR3: AWSGVAQETQY
V: TRBV30
J: TRBJ2-5

CDR3: ASSASRGNTGELF
V: TRBV6-1
J: TRBJ2-2

CDR3: ASRPSGHLAKNIQY
V: TRBV12-3/TRBV12-4
J: TRBJ2-4

CDR3: ASSLEGRNPYEQY
V: TRBV7-8
J: NA

CDR3: ASSQDRGPEKLF
V: TRBV25-1
J: TRBJ1-4

CDR3: ASSETGTSRNEQF
V: TRBV10-1
J: NA

CDR3: SARDRATLSPNEQF
V: TRBV20-1
J: NA

CDR3: ASSRTAGVSYEQY
V: TRBV6-2/TRBV6-3
J: TRBJ2-7

CDR3: SLRTGPSNQPQH
V: TRBV20-1
J: TRBJ1-5

CDR3: SGGLAQETQY
V: TRBV20-1
J: TRBJ2-5

CDR3: ASSSTGTGGLEQY
V: TRBV28
J: TRBJ2-7

CDR3: ASRRGINEKLF
V: TRBV28
J: TRBJ1-4

CDR3: ASSPLSGDSTDTQY
V: TRBV18
J: TRBJ2-3

CDR3: ASSLVAGYNEQF
V: TRBV5-1
J: TRBJ2-1

CDR3: ASNQWTIPNEQY
V: TRBV3-1
J: TRBJ2-7

CDR3: ASSQDLGYYEQY
V: TRBV4-3
J: TRBJ2-7

CDR3: ASSRGQQSRRETQY
V: TRBV14
J: TRBJ2-5

CDR3: ASSLQRLAGGVTSYEQY
V: TRBV27
J: NA

CDR3: SARDPGASSEKLF
V: TRBV20-1
J: TRBJ1-4

CDR3: ASSVGALAGARTDTQY
V: TRBV9
J: TRBJ2-3

CDR3: ASSSQGTRAYNEQF
V: TRBV5-6
J: TRBJ2-1

CDR3: ASSRATAGGVRKQY
V: TRBV3-1
J: TRBJ2-7

CDR3: ASSSLAGAWNEQF
V: TRBV5-5
J: TRBJ2-1

CDR3: ASKTGKGTEAF
V: TRBV12-3/TRBV12-4
J: TRBJ1-1

CDR3: SARGLMNTGELF
V: TRBV20-1
J: TRBJ2-2

CDR3: SAGGGGSNYEQY
V: TRBV20-1
J: TRBJ2-7

CDR3: ASSPTAARARETQY
V: TRBV4-1
J: TRBJ2-5

CDR3: ASSHDGLYEQY
V: TRBV27
J: TRBJ2-7

CDR3: ASKGGVERGQETQY
V: TRBV5-1
J: TRBJ2-5